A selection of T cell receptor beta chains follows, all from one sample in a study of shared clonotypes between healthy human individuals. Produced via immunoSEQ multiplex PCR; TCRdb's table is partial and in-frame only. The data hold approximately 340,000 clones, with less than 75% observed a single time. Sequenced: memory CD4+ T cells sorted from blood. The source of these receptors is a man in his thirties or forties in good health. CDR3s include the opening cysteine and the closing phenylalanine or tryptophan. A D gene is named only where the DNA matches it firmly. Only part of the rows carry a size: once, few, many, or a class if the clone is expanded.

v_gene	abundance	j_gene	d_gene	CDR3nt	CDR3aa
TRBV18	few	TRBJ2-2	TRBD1	TGTGCCAGCTCACCACTACCTCGGGGACAGGGTTCGAACACCGGGGAGCTGTTTTTT	CASSPLPRGQGSNTGELFF
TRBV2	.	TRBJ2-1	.	TGTGCCAGCAGGAGAGGGAGTATCGGAAAACAATACAATGAGCAGTTCTTC	CASRRGSIGKQYNEQFF
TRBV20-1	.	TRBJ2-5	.	TGCAGTGCAGGGACGTCGACAGGACAGTACTTC	CSAGTSTGQYF
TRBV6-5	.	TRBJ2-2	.	TGTGCCAGCAGCCACCCGAGGGGATCCGTCGGGGAGCTGTTTTTT	CASSHPRGSVGELFF
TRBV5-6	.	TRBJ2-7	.	TGTGCCAGCAGCTCTTCCCTGGCAGGGGCTCTCTACGAGCAGTACTTC	CASSSSLAGALYEQYF
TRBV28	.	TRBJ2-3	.	TGTGCCAGCAGCCGATCGGGGGAGATAGATACGCAGTATTTT	CASSRSGEIDTQYF
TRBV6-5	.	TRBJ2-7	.	TGTGCCAGCATTAAGGGGTCGAGCTCCTACGAGCAGTACTTC	CASIKGSSSYEQYF
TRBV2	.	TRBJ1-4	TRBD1	TGTGCCAGCAGCCCGGGACAGGGGGCGAATGAAAAACTGTTTTTT	CASSPGQGANEKLFF
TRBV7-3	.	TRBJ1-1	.	TGTGCCAGCAGCTTAGCGGGGGGAGGCACTGAAGCTTTCTTT	CASSLAGGGTEAFF
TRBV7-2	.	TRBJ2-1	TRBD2	TGTGCCAGCAGCTTCACAGCTCCGCAAGCGGGAGAATTCTACAATGAGCAGTTCTTC	CASSFTAPQAGEFYNEQFF
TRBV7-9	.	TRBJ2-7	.	TGTGCCAGCAGCTTCCAGGGCGCCTACGAGCAGTACTTC	CASSFQGAYEQYF